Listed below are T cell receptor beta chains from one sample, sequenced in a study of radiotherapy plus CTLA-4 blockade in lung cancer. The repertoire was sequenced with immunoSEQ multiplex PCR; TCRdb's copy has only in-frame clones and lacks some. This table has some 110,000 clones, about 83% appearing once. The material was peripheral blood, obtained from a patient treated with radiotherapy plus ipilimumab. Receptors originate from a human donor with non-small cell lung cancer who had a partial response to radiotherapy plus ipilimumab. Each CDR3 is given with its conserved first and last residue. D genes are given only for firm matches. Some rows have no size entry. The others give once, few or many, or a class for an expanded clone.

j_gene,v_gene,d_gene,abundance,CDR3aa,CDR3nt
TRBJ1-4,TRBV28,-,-,CASSLRRQVFNEKLFF,TGTGCCAGCAGTTTGAGGCGACAGGTGTTTAATGAAAAACTGTTTTTT
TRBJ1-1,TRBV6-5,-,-,CASSRSGDTEAFF,TGTGCCAGCAGTCGGTCGGGGGATACTGAAGCTTTCTTT
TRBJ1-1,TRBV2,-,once,CASSELRASGTEAFF,TGTGCCAGCAGTGAATTGAGGGCTAGCGGGACTGAAGCTTTCTTT
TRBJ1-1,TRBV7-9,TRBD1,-,CASSLAGTTGTPEAFF,TGTGCCAGCAGCTTAGCGGGCACGACAGGGACCCCTGAAGCTTTCTTT
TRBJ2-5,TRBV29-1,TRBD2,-,CSGTGTSGQETQYF,TGCAGCGGGACGGGGACTAGCGGACAAGAGACCCAGTACTTC
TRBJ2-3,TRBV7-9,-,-,CASSSDRPGNTQYF,TGTGCCAGCAGCTCGGACAGACCCGGGAATACGCAGTATTTT
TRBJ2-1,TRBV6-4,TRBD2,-,CASSEGLAGDNEQFF,TGTGCCAGCAGTGAGGGGCTAGCGGGAGACAATGAGCAGTTCTTC
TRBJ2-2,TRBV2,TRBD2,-,CASTPSGTNTGELFF,TGTGCCAGCACGCCTAGCGGAACGAACACCGGGGAGCTGTTTTTT
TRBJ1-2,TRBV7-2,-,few,CASSLLGQNYGYTF,TGTGCCAGCAGCTTATTGGGGCAGAACTATGGCTACACCTTC
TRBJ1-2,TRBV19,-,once,CASSIAGENYGYTF,TGTGCCAGTAGTATAGCGGGGGAAAACTATGGCTACACCTTC
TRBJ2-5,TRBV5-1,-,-,CASSQDGVMKTQYF,TGCGCCAGCAGCCAGGACGGGGTTATGAAGACCCAGTACTTC
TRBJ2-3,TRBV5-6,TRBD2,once,CAMSGGSPLDTQYF,TGTGCCATGTCGGGAGGGAGTCCTTTGGATACGCAGTATTTT
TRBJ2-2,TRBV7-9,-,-,CASSPLANTGELFF,TGTGCCAGCAGCCCCCTAGCGAACACCGGGGAGCTGTTTTTT
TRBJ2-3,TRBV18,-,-,CASSPTRSSTDTQYF,TGTGCCAGCTCACCGACTAGATCTAGCACAGATACGCAGTATTTT
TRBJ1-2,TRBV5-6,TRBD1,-,CASSLEDTGGAAGYTF,TGTGCCAGCAGCTTGGAAGACACAGGGGGCGCGGCTGGCTACACCTTC
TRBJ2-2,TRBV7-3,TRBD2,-,CASSPGSGRNGELFF,TGTGCCAGCAGCCCAGGAAGCGGGAGAAACGGGGAGCTGTTTTTT
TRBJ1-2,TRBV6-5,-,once,CASSYSTAYGYTF,TGTGCCAGCAGTTACTCGACAGCTTATGGCTACACCTTC